One T cell receptor beta chain is described in this entry. These data belong to a study of blood T cells in healthy people across ages. Primed by a sample-barcoded 5' primer and a J-beta primer mix, a second PCR proceeded for 7 to 11 cycles. In TCRdb, the 5' RACE reads were re-called with MiXCR into one record per CDR3 protein. This sample has 1.5 million to 2 million distinct CDR3 sequences, with roughly 52% found just once. The V gene end was trimmed by 5 bases and the J gene end by 3 bases; junction bases not matched to a gene: 9. CDR1 and CDR2 (germline): DFQATT, SNEGSKA (reference sequence). This CDR3 comprises 15 residues. Total RNA, at least 5 micrograms per sample, came from PBMCs.

Sequenced sample: blood. The sequence derives from a woman in her forties in good health. The rearrangement uses TRBV20-1 and TRBJ2-3; the match to TRBD1 covers 9 bases. The CDR3 sequence is CSAPLTGGVTDTQYF. DNA of the CDR3: TGCAGTGCTCCTTTAACAGGGGGCGTAACAGATACGCAGTATTTT.